The 15 T cell receptor beta chains in this list originate from one sample, sequenced in a study of OX40 agonist ivuxolimab in advanced cancers. The data were produced by immunoSEQ multiplex PCR, yet TCRdb's version contains in-frame clones alone and is incomplete. The data show tens of thousands of clones, less than 85% seen once. The sequencing here drew on CD4+ or CD8+ T cells sorted from blood, taken in a trial of the OX40 agonist ivuxolimab. The receptor set was obtained from an adult with an advanced solid tumor such as melanoma, head and neck, liver or kidney cancer.

The chain carries TRBV19 and TRBJ1-1, with D perhaps matching TRBD1 (5 bases). The germline V gene has CDR1 LNHDA and CDR2 SQIVND (reference sequence). The CDR3 is 15 residues long. Trimming took off 1 base at V and 1 base at J, with 10 bases between the two ends. This chain's CDR3 is CASSIGGEANTEAFF. The CDR3 DNA reads as TGTGCCAGTAGTATAGGGGGGGAGGCGAACACTGAAGCTTTCTTT.

A word on this clone: Other nucleotide sequences from this sample produce the same CDR3. The V and J genes are TRBV9 and TRBJ2-5; 7 positions match TRBD2. The CDR3 totals 13 residues. The germline gives CDR1 SGDLS, CDR2 YYNGEE. J was trimmed by 2 bases and V by 2 bases; bases with no gene match: 0. CDR3 loop: CASSVGGQETQYF. In DNA form, the CDR3 reads TGTGCCAGCAGCGTCGGGGGGCAAGAGACCCAGTACTTC.

The CDR3, as DNA: TGTGCCAGCAGTTACGGGTATAATTCACCCCTCCACTTT. Its translation is CASSYGYNSPLHF. The gene calls are TRBV27 and TRBJ1-6; D is unresolved. This CDR3 spans 13 amino acids. V was pared by 4 bases and J by 4 bases, with 5 bases between. From germline, CDR1 is MNHEY and CDR2 SMNVEV (reference sequence).

This chain links TRBV28 with TRBJ2-1, with 10 bases identical to TRBD1. The length of the CDR3 is 17 residues. The ends lost 3 bases at V and 0 bases at J; junction bases unmatched: 5. The germline V gene has CDR1 MDHEN and CDR2 SYDVKM. Here the CDR3 reads CASSFYRTGGSYNEQFF. The CDR3 coding sequence is TGTGCCAGCAGTTTTTATCGGACAGGGGGCTCCTACAATGAGCAGTTCTTC.

This clone was found a few times. The chain joins TRBV10-3 to TRBJ1-5, with D perhaps matching TRBD1 (5 bases). Germline V gene sequence: CDR1 ENHRY, CDR2 SYGVKD. The V end lost 3 bases, the J end lost 3 bases, and 18 bases lay between the germline ends. This CDR3 has 17 amino acids. The CDR3 nucleotides are TGTGCCATCAGTGAAGCCGGGGGGGGATACTTCAATCAGCCCCAGCATTTT. Translating it yields CAISEAGGGYFNQPQHF.

The chain carries TRBV27 and TRBJ2-3; TRBD1 matches at 9 bases. The germline CDR1 and CDR2 sequences are MNHEY and SMNVEV (reference sequence). V was clipped by 4 bases and J by 2 bases; unmatched bases: 4. This CDR3 contains 15 residues. CDR3 residues: CASSSGTGFTDTQYF. The CDR3, as DNA: TGTGCCAGCAGTTCCGGGACAGGGTTCACAGATACGCAGTATTTT.

This chain joins TRBV23-1 and TRBJ1-5; the D gene is possibly TRBD1 (6 bases). TRBV23-1 is noted as an ORF with a role that remains uncertain. V was cut by 10 bases and J by 1 base, with 26 bases left in between. The CDR3 consists of 18 residues. The CDR3 sequence is CATTGRRSVRWSNQPQHF. The CDR3 DNA reads as TGCGCCACCACAGGGAGAAGGTCGGTTAGATGGAGCAATCAGCCCCAGCATTTT.

This clone was found a few times. The V gene is TRBV10-2, the J gene TRBJ1-6, with D unclear. Trimming took off 6 bases at V and 5 bases at J, with 2 bases between the two ends. CDR3 length equals 11 residues. The V gene's germline CDR1 is WSHSY and CDR2 SAAADI. The CDR3 is CASRDNSPLHF. CDR3 DNA sequence: TGCGCCAGCAGGGATAATTCACCCCTCCACTTT.

The gene calls are TRBV5-1 and TRBJ1-3, with unresolved D. Trimming left V 4 bases short and J 0 bases short, with 8 bases between. The CDR3 consists of 14 residues. CDR1 and CDR2 from the germline V gene are SGHRS and YFSETQ. The CDR3 coding sequence is TGCGCCAGCAGCCCGGGTTCCTCTGGAAACACCATATATTTT. This sequence encodes CASSPGSSGNTIYF.

This clone came up once. V and J are TRBV6-5 and TRBJ1-2; D is uncertain. Germline V CDR1 and CDR2: MNHEY, SVGAGI. The CDR3 length is 15 residues. The V end was cut by 6 bases, the J end by 4 bases, with 18 bases between. The CDR3 coding sequence is TGTGCCAGCAGGGGTCCCGGGAGGCAGACCTATGGCTACACCTTC. It codes for CASRGPGRQTYGYTF.

This chain joins TRBV4-1 and TRBJ1-1; D unresolved. V lost 6 bases and J 0 bases, leaving 14 bases between the germline ends. Germline CDR1 is MGHRA and CDR2 is YSYEKL. This CDR3 spans 15 amino acids. The CDR3, as DNA: TGCGCCAGCAGTCCAGCCCCGTTGATGAACACTGAAGCTTTCTTT. The encoded protein is CASSPAPLMNTEAFF.

The chain uses TRBV4-1 and TRBJ1-5, with no clear D. V dropped 1 base and J dropped 7 bases, with 14 bases sitting between them. The germline V gene has CDR1 MGHRA and CDR2 YSYEKL. This CDR3 contains 15 residues. The CDR3 DNA reads as TGCGCCAGCAGCCAAGTAGGTAAAGGAGGCCAGCCCCAGCATTTT. This codes for CASSQVGKGGQPQHF.

This chain connects TRBV9 to TRBJ2-1, with no clear D. V was clipped by 0 bases and J by 5 bases, with 9 bases between them. CDR1 is SGDLS, CDR2 YYNGEE, per germline. The CDR3 runs 14 residues. The chain's CDR3 is CASSVAIGDNEQFF. Here the CDR3 DNA reads TGTGCCAGCAGCGTAGCTATAGGAGACAATGAGCAGTTCTTC.

This clone was seen a few times. The rearrangement links TRBV7-9 to TRBJ2-1; D not resolved. Trimming pared 8 bases from V and 7 bases from J, leaving 15 bases between. Germline V CDR1 and CDR2: SEHNR, FQNEAQ (reference sequence). The CDR3 length is 13 residues. The CDR3 DNA follows: TGTGCCAGCGCCCCTCTCACCCAGAATGAGCAGTTCTTC. Translating it yields CASAPLTQNEQFF.

The chain uses TRBV6-1 and TRBJ2-3, with D perhaps matching TRBD1 (7 bases). The length of the CDR3 is 16 residues. Germline values: CDR1 MNHNS, CDR2 SASEGT. Trimming removed 2 bases from V and 4 bases from J, with 16 bases in between. CDR3 DNA: TGTGCCAGCAGTGAAATGAGGGGGCGCGGGGCAGATACGCAGTATTTT. This encodes CASSEMRGRGADTQYF.